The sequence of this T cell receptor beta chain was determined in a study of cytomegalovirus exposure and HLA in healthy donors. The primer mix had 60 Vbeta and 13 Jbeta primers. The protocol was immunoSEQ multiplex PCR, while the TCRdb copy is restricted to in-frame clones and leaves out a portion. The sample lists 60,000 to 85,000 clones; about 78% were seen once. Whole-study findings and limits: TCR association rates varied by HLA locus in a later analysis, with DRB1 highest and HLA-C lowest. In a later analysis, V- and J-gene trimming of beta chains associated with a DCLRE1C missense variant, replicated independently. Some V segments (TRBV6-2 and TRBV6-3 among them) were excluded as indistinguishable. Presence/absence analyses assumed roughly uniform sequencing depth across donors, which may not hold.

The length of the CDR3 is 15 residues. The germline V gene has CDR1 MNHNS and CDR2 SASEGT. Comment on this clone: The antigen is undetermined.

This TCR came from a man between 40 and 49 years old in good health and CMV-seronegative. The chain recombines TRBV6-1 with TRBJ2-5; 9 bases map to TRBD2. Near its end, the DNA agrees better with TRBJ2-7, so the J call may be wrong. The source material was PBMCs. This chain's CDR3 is CASSFQPGLAYEQYF. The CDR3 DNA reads TGTGCCAGCAGCTTCCAACCGGGACTAGCTTACGAGCAGTACTTC.